Sequencing of this T cell receptor (beta chain) was carried out in a study of blood T cell repertoires in COVID-19. Sequencing was performed with immunoSEQ multiplex PCR; in TCRdb, only in-frame clones are kept and a portion is missing. The sample carries about 48,000 clones, approximately 84% recorded once. In germline, CDR1 is SGHDN, CDR2 FVKESK. Trimming removed 0 bases at V and 2 bases at J, with 12 bases between. This CDR3 contains 16 residues. The J gene is TRBJ2-3, the V gene TRBV14, with a tentative D call TRBD1 (6 bases). The TCR sequence derives from a woman older than 75 with COVID-19, enrolled during active disease. The sample consisted of peripheral blood. The CDR3 sequence is CASSQDTGFTTDTQYF. The CDR3 nucleotides are TGTGCCAGCAGCCAAGATACAGGGTTCACCACAGATACGCAGTATTTT.